The TCR beta chain described here comes from a study of blood T cells in healthy people across ages. A second PCR of roughly 6 to 12 cycles used a sample-barcoded 5' primer and a J-beta primer mix. MiXCR, applied by TCRdb to the 5' RACE reads, yields one record per CDR3 protein. The data show 1.5 million to 2 million distinct CDR3 sequences, around half seen once. The CDR3 covers 14 residues. The germline V gene encodes CDR1 MNHEY and CDR2 SMNVEV (reference sequence). The V end lost 6 bases, the J end lost 2 bases, and 12 bases lay between the germline ends. This rearrangement joins TRBV27 to TRBJ2-3; D is uncertain. What was sequenced was blood. The sequence derives from a woman in her forties in good health. For the CDR3, the DNA is TGTGCCAGCAGCGTCTCCCGGGCCACAGATACGCAGTATTTT. Its translation is CASSVSRATDTQYF.